The rows below give T cell receptor beta chains drawn from one sample of a study of blood T cell repertoires in COVID-19. Profiled with immunoSEQ multiplex PCR; TCRdb holds only in-frame clones, not every one. The table has 53,000 or so clones, about 78% seen once; the top ten hold approximately 20%. Input material: peripheral blood. The receptors were sampled from a man aged 45-60 years with active or convalescent COVID-19. The CDR3 runs from the conserved cysteine through the conserved F or W. A D gene is named only where the DNA matches it firmly. Rows may omit the clone size; those that give it use once, few, many or a size class.

d_call,j_call,clone_size,cdr3_length,v_call,cdr3_nt,cdr3_aa
NA,TRBJ2-7,medium-sized,15,TRBV7-9,TGTGCCAGCAGCACCGATGTAGGGGGAAGTAACGAGCAGTACTTC,CASSTDVGGSNEQYF
NA,TRBJ1-2,NA,15,TRBV5-6,TGTGCCAGCAGAACCAAAACCCGGACAGCCTATGGCTACACCTTC,CASRTKTRTAYGYTF
NA,TRBJ2-3,NA,17,TRBV10-2,TGCGCCAGCAGTGAGCCTCCTACTAGGGCTAGCACAGATACGCAGTATTTT,CASSEPPTRASTDTQYF
NA,TRBJ1-6,NA,13,TRBV7-3,TGTGCCAGCAGCTCCCAAGGGGGTTCACCCCTCCACTTT,CASSSQGGSPLHF
TRBD1,TRBJ1-4,NA,15,TRBV5-1,TGCGCCAGCAGCCCCTCCGGGACAGGGGAGGAAAAACTGTTTTTT,CASSPSGTGEEKLFF
NA,TRBJ1-2,NA,14,TRBV5-5,TGTGCCAGCAGCTTACAATTCCCACCGGGAGGCTACACCTTC,CASSLQFPPGGYTF
TRBD1,TRBJ2-1,NA,16,TRBV10-1,TGCGCCAGCAGTGACCCCCGGGACAGGGGTAACAATGAGCAGTTCTTC,CASSDPRDRGNNEQFF
NA,TRBJ2-2,once,13,TRBV2,TGTGCCAGCAGTGAATTCCGGGCCGGGGAGCTGTTTTTT,CASSEFRAGELFF
TRBD2,TRBJ2-7,once,12,TRBV18,TGTGCCAGCTCAACCGGGACTAGCGAGCAGTACTTC,CASSTGTSEQYF
TRBD1,TRBJ2-5,NA,15,TRBV7-3,TGTGCCAGCAGCTTAGAGGGACAGTTAATGGAGACCCAGTACTTC,CASSLEGQLMETQYF
TRBD2,TRBJ2-1,NA,15,TRBV11-2,TGTGCCAGCAGCCTTCCGCTAGCGGGAGTTAATGAGCAGTTCTTC,CASSLPLAGVNEQFF
NA,TRBJ2-7,once,11,TRBV30,TGTGCCTGGAGTGACAGGGACGAGCAGTACTTC,CAWSDRDEQYF
NA,TRBJ2-3,NA,12,TRBV29-1,TGCAGCGTTTCCCTTAGCACAGATACGCAGTATTTT,CSVSLSTDTQYF
NA,TRBJ2-7,NA,13,TRBV7-3,TGTGCCAGCAGCTTAACGGGCGCCCGCGAGCAGTACTTC,CASSLTGAREQYF
NA,TRBJ1-1,NA,14,TRBV18,TGTGCCAGCTCACATGAGAGTCTGAACACTGAAGCTTTCTTT,CASSHESLNTEAFF
NA,TRBJ2-3,NA,14,TRBV5-1,TGCGCCAGCAGCTTGTGGGACTCCACAGATACGCAGTATTTT,CASSLWDSTDTQYF
NA,TRBJ1-1,NA,13,TRBV10-3,TGTGCCATCAGGGGAGGTGTCGGTACTGAAGCTTTCTTT,CAIRGGVGTEAFF
NA,TRBJ2-7,NA,11,TRBV3-1/TRBV3-2,TGTGCCAGCAGCCAATACTCCGAGCAGTACTTC,CASSQYSEQYF
TRBD2,TRBJ2-1,once,15,TRBV7-8,TGTGCCAGCAGCCTACTAGCGGGAGTGTTCAATGAGCAGTTCTTC,CASSLLAGVFNEQFF
TRBD1,TRBJ2-1,NA,14,TRBV18,TGTGCCAGCTCACCAGGGACAGGGATCGATGAGCAGTTCTTC,CASSPGTGIDEQFF
NA,TRBJ2-1,few,15,TRBV5-1,TGCGCCAGCAGCTTGGTTCAGGGAGGCACGTATGAGCAGTTCTTC,CASSLVQGGTYEQFF
NA,TRBJ1-2,NA,15,TRBV4-2,TGTGCCAGCAGCCAAGATTCCCCCTCTACCTATGGCTACACCTTC,CASSQDSPSTYGYTF
TRBD1,TRBJ2-5,NA,12,TRBV2,TGTGCCAGCGGACAGGGGATTTGGGCCCAGTACTTC,CASGQGIWAQYF
TRBD1,TRBJ2-7,NA,15,TRBV7-8,TGTGCCAGCAGCTTAGTGAAAGGGACAGGGGGCGAGCAGTACTTC,CASSLVKGTGGEQYF
NA,TRBJ1-2,NA,13,TRBV5-6,TGTGCCAGCACTCCCGGGATGTTCTATGGCTACACCTTC,CASTPGMFYGYTF
NA,TRBJ1-6,NA,14,TRBV11-2,TGTGCCAGCAGCTCGACTGCGGATAATTCACCCCTCCACTTT,CASSSTADNSPLHF
NA,TRBJ2-7,few,15,TRBV2,TGTGCCAGCAGTGAATTCGGGAGAGGGGTCTACGAGCAGTACTTC,CASSEFGRGVYEQYF
TRBD1,TRBJ1-1,NA,13,TRBV12-3/TRBV12-4,TGTGCCAGCAGTTTGGAACAGGGGAGTGAAGCTTTCTTT,CASSLEQGSEAFF
TRBD1,TRBJ1-2,NA,14,TRBV3-1/TRBV3-2,TGTGCCAGCAGCCAAACCGACAGGGGGCATGGCTACACCTTC,CASSQTDRGHGYTF
NA,TRBJ2-3,NA,13,TRBV14,TGTGCCAGCAGCCCGGGACTCACAGATACGCAGTATTTT,CASSPGLTDTQYF
NA,TRBJ1-6,NA,14,TRBV3-1/TRBV3-2,TGTGCCAGCAGCCAAGACCAGGGAGGTTCACCCCTCCACTTT,CASSQDQGGSPLHF
TRBD2,TRBJ2-7,NA,15,TRBV4-1,TGCGCCAGCAGCCCCGGACTAGCGGGTTCGTACGAGCAGTACTTC,CASSPGLAGSYEQYF
NA,TRBJ1-5,NA,15,TRBV7-9,TGTGCCAGCAGCTCCTCTAGTTATAGCAATCAGCCCCAGCATTTT,CASSSSSYSNQPQHF
TRBD2,TRBJ2-3,NA,15,TRBV7-6,TGTGCCAGTCCCAGGCGGGGGGAACCCACAGATACGCAGTATTTT,CASPRRGEPTDTQYF
NA,TRBJ2-7,few,14,TRBV7-2,TGTGCCAGCAGCTTTTTGACAAGCTCCTACGAGCAGTACTTC,CASSFLTSSYEQYF
NA,TRBJ2-1,NA,16,TRBV9,TGTGCCAGCAGCGTACAACTAGCTCAGTTCCAGGATGAGCAGTTCTTC,CASSVQLAQFQDEQFF
TRBD2,TRBJ2-2,NA,14,TRBV14,TGTGCCAGCAGCCAGGGACTAGCGTTCGGGGAGCTGTTTTTT,CASSQGLAFGELFF
NA,TRBJ2-6,NA,16,TRBV5-1,TGCGCCAGCAGCTTGTCACAGCGGTCTGGGGCCAACGTCCTGACTTTC,CASSLSQRSGANVLTF
NA,TRBJ1-6,NA,12,TRBV30,TGTGCCTGGAGGGCTGCGGATTCACCCCTCCACTTT,CAWRAADSPLHF
TRBD1,TRBJ1-2,NA,13,TRBV7-2,TGTGCCAGCAGCTCACAGGGGAACTATGGCTACACCTTC,CASSSQGNYGYTF
NA,TRBJ2-3,once,17,TRBV4-1,TGCGCCAGCAGCCAGACGTACACGTACTACTACACAGATACGCAGTATTTT,CASSQTYTYYYTDTQYF
NA,TRBJ1-5,few,13,TRBV12-3/TRBV12-4,TGTGCCAGCAGTTTGTTAGACAATCAGCCCCAGCATTTT,CASSLLDNQPQHF
TRBD2,TRBJ2-7,NA,13,TRBV5-5,TGTGCCAGCAGGCCAGCGGGAGTCAACGAGCAGTACTTC,CASRPAGVNEQYF
NA,TRBJ2-1,NA,11,TRBV11-2,TGTGCCAGCAGCGGAGGATCCGAGCAGTTCTTC,CASSGGSEQFF
NA,TRBJ1-4,NA,16,TRBV3-1/TRBV3-2,TGTGCCAGCAGCCAAGCCTCCACTGAGCCCGCTGAAAAACTGTTTTTT,CASSQASTEPAEKLFF
NA,TRBJ1-5,NA,14,TRBV15,TGTGCCACCAGCAGAGATACCGGGAATCAGCCCCAGCATTTT,CATSRDTGNQPQHF
TRBD2,TRBJ2-3,NA,16,TRBV5-1,TGCGCCAGCAGCTTGGGGCTCTCGACTAGCGGAGGTCACGTTTTTTTT,CASSLGLSTSGGHVFF
NA,TRBJ1-5,NA,14,TRBV2,TGTGCCAGCAGCGCCCAGGGAAGCAATCAGCCCCAGCATTTT,CASSAQGSNQPQHF
TRBD2,TRBJ2-2,once,16,TRBV5-4,TGTGCCAGCGGGAGGGAGGGAAGAGCGAACACCGGGGAGCTGTTTTTT,CASGREGRANTGELFF
TRBD2,TRBJ2-1,NA,16,TRBV6-1,TGTGCCAGCAGTGAGAGGGCGGGAGAACGAGGGAATGAGCAGTTCTTC,CASSERAGERGNEQFF